The 2 T cell receptor beta chains given below trace back to one sample, sequenced in a study of blood T cell repertoires in COVID-19. Libraries were prepared by immunoSEQ multiplex PCR; TCRdb keeps only in-frame clonotypes and omits some of them. Found here are fewer than 400,000 clones, approximately 89% of them singletons; the top ten hold 1.5% to 2%. Sample: PBMCs or T cells enriched from blood (not recorded which). All receptors derive from a woman aged 25 to 39 who had recovered from COVID-19.

This clone was counted once. The chain has TRBV7-8 and TRBJ2-7; the match to TRBD2 covers 9 bases. The CDR3 covers 14 residues. Trimming at V came to 6 bases and at J to 5 bases, leaving 8 bases not matched to a gene. CDR1 SGHVS and CDR2 FQNEAQ come from the germline V gene. The CDR3 is CASSGVASGNEQYF. The CDR3 DNA follows: TGTGCCAGCAGTGGTGTGGCTAGCGGGAACGAGCAGTACTTC.

The chain joins TRBV10-3 to TRBJ1-4; 7 bases align to TRBD1. With 6 bases clipped from V and 4 bases from J, the junction kept 5 bases outside the gene matches. The CDR3 is made up of 14 amino acids. Germline CDR1 ENHRY, CDR2 SYGVKD. The chain's CDR3 is CAIRNRDSNEKLFF. The DNA for the CDR3 is TGTGCCATCAGAAACCGGGACAGTAATGAAAAACTGTTTTTT.